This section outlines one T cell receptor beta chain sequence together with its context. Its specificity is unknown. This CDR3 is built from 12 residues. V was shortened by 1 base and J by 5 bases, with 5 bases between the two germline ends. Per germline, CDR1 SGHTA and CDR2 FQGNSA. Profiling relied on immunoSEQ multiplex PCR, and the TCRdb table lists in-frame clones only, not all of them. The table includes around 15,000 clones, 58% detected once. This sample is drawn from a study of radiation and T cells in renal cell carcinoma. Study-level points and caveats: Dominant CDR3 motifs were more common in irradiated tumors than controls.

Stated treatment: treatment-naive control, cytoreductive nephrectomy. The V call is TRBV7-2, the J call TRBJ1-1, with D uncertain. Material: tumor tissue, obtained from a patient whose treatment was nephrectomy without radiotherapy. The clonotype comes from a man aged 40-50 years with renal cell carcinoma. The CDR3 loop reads CASSLGLTEAFF. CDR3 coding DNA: TGTGCCAGCAGCTTAGGTTTAACTGAAGCTTTCTTT. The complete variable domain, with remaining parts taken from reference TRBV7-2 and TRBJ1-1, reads GAGVSQSPSNKVTEKGKDVELRCDPISGHTALYWYRQSLGQGLEFLIYFQGNSAPDKSGLPSDRFSAERTGGSVSTLTIQRTQQEDSAVYLCASSLGLTEAFFGQGTRLTVV.